The 13 T cell receptor beta chains below were found in one sample sequenced in a study of blood T cell repertoires in COVID-19. Data came from immunoSEQ multiplex PCR; TCRdb stores just in-frame clones and leaves some out. The table includes about 130,000 clones, 75% to 90% detected once. The source material was peripheral blood. These receptors all come from a man aged 55 to 70 with COVID-19, enrolled during active disease.

V and J are TRBV19 and TRBJ1-1; TRBD1 might be the D (5 bases). The length of the CDR3 is 11 residues. Between the trimmed V and J ends, which lost 7 bases and 8 bases, there was a span of 11 bases. Per germline, CDR1 LNHDA and CDR2 SQIVND (reference sequence). In DNA form, the CDR3 reads TGTGCCAGTAACTACAGGACCGAAGCTTTCTTT. It yields the protein CASNYRTEAFF.

This chain connects TRBV3-1 (or the pseudogene TRBV3-2) to TRBJ2-5, with 7 positions matching TRBD1. CDR3 size: 15 residues. Losses at the gene ends were 3 bases for V and 4 bases for J; bases not matched to a gene: 8. Germline values: CDR1 LGHDT, CDR2 YNNKEL (reference sequence). For the CDR3, the DNA is TGTGCCAGCAGCCAGGTCGACAGGGACGTAGAGACCCAGTACTTC. Its translation: CASSQVDRDVETQYF.

V is TRBV27 and J is TRBJ1-1, with D perhaps matching TRBD1 (5 bases). The CDR3 runs 13 residues. Germline lookup yields CDR1 MNHEY and CDR2 SMNVEV (reference sequence). V was clipped by 5 bases and J by 6 bases, with 13 bases between them. CDR3 residues: CASSVTGRAEAFF. The CDR3, as DNA: TGTGCCAGCAGTGTAACAGGTAGGGCTGAAGCTTTCTTT.

The V gene is TRBV28, the J gene TRBJ2-4, with TRBD2 matching over 11 bases. CDR1 and CDR2 from the germline V gene are MDHEN and SYDVKM. The CDR3 length is 17 residues. J was trimmed by 0 bases and V by 5 bases; bases with no gene match: 6. CDR3 DNA sequence: TGTGCCAGCAGTCAGGGACTAGCGGTACTAGCCAAAAACATTCAGTACTTC. It is translated as CASSQGLAVLAKNIQYF.

The chain couples TRBV10-3 to TRBJ1-2, with D tentatively TRBD1 (6 bases). Between the trimmed V and J ends, which lost 2 bases and 5 bases, there was a span of 9 bases. In germline, CDR1 is ENHRY, CDR2 SYGVKD. The length of the CDR3 is 13 residues. The CDR3 region is CAISEGQGYGYTF. CDR3 nucleotides: TGTGCCATCAGTGAGGGGCAGGGGTATGGCTACACCTTC.

This chain joins TRBV4-2 and TRBJ2-7, with 7 bases that match TRBD2. J gave up 6 bases and V 0 bases, and 11 bases lay outside the gene matches. Per the germline V gene, CDR1 is LGHNA and CDR2 is YNFKEQ. The CDR3 is 16 amino acids. CDR3 nucleotides: TGTGCCAGCAGCCAAGATCGGAGAGGCGGGGGTGGCGAGCAGTACTTC. Its protein product is CASSQDRRGGGGEQYF.

This chain uses TRBV4-2 with TRBJ2-3, with TRBD2 identical over 7 bases. CDR3 length equals 16 residues. Germline trimming cut 2 bases from V and 2 bases from J; bases unmatched to any gene: 7. Germline V gene sequence: CDR1 LGHNA, CDR2 YNFKEQ. The CDR3 nucleotides read TGTGCCAGCAGCCAATCCAGCGGGGACCCCACAGATACGCAGTATTTT. Translating it yields CASSQSSGDPTDTQYF.

V and J are TRBV29-1 and TRBJ1-4, with 9 bases aligning to TRBD1. The germline V gene has CDR1 SQVTM and CDR2 ANQGSEA. The CDR3 extends over 13 amino acids. Germline trimming cut 7 bases from V and 4 bases from J; bases unmatched to any gene: 4. DNA for the CDR3: TGCAGCGCTCGACAGGGGGTTAATGAAAAACTGTTTTTT. Its translation: CSARQGVNEKLFF. Filled out from reference TRBV29-1 and TRBJ1-4, the complete variable domain reads SAVISQKPSRDICQRGTSLTIQCQVDSQVTMMFWYRQQPGQSLTLIATANQGSEATYESGFVIDKFPISRPNLTFSTLTVSNMSPEDSSIYLCSARQGVNEKLFFGSGTQLSVL.

This chain joins TRBV2 and TRBJ2-1, with 7 bases identical to TRBD1. The CDR3 spans 19 residues. Germline V gene sequence: CDR1 SNHLY, CDR2 FYNNEI. J was trimmed by 4 bases and V by 3 bases; bases with no gene match: 18. CDR3 residues: CASSDLTLGQLVRYNEQFF. CDR3 bases: TGTGCCAGCAGTGACCTCACCCTGGGACAGCTTGTCCGTTACAATGAGCAGTTCTTC.

The rearrangement uses TRBV7-3 and TRBJ2-2, with unresolved D. CDR3 length: 13 amino acids. Germline CDR1 SGHTA, CDR2 FQGTGA. V was shortened by 4 bases and J by 6 bases, with 9 bases between the two germline ends. The CDR3 loop is CASSYYESGELFF. Written as DNA, the CDR3 is TGTGCCAGCAGCTACTATGAATCCGGGGAGCTGTTTTTT.

The rearrangement links TRBV19 to TRBJ1-6; the D is unclear. CDR1 and CDR2 (germline): LNHDA, SQIVND (reference sequence). V lost 5 bases and J 8 bases, leaving 13 bases between the germline ends. CDR3 length: 14 residues. The CDR3 nucleotides read TGTGCCAGTAGTTCAGGACGGGATTATTCACCCCTCCACTTT. It is translated as CASSSGRDYSPLHF.

This clone occurred once. The rearrangement links TRBV3-1 (or the pseudogene TRBV3-2) to TRBJ2-5; 9 bases are a match to TRBD2. CDR3 length: 16 amino acids. The V gene's germline CDR1 is LGHDT and CDR2 YNNKEL (reference sequence). Trimming removed 4 bases from V and 5 bases from J; junction bases left unmatched: 11. In DNA form, the CDR3 reads TGTGCCAGCAGCCCGGGACTAAGCGGGGGGAGGGAGACCCAGTACTTC. It codes for CASSPGLSGGRETQYF.

As to this clone: Distinct nucleotide sequences in the sample also encode this CDR3. The chain is built from TRBV30 and TRBJ2-7; possible D gene TRBD1, 6 bases. Germline V CDR1 and CDR2: GTSNPN, SVGIG (reference sequence). The CDR3 spans 12 residues. Trimming pared 4 bases from V and 2 bases from J, leaving 9 bases between. CDR3 loop: CAWKQGTYEQYF. The CDR3 DNA is TGTGCCTGGAAACAGGGTACCTACGAGCAGTACTTC. Full variable domain (remainder filled in from reference TRBV30 and TRBJ2-7): SQTIHQWPATLVQPVGSPLSLECTVEGTSNPNLYWYRQAAGRGLQLLFYSVGIGQISSEVPQNLSASRPQDRQFILSSKKLLLSDSGFYLCAWKQGTYEQYFGPGTRLTVT.